What follows describes a single T cell receptor (beta chain). Its antigen is undetermined. PCR was performed using 60 Vbeta and 13 Jbeta primers. Profiling relied on immunoSEQ multiplex PCR, and the TCRdb table lists in-frame clones only, not all of them. Recorded for this sample: tens of thousands of clones. This entry comes from a study of cytomegalovirus exposure and HLA in healthy donors. Findings of the study overall: Rarity characterized most TCR sequences, yet some public TCRs appeared in many donors. Associated with cytomegalovirus, according to the listing, were about 160 TCR beta chains. Most CMV-associated TCR beta chains appeared HLA-restricted in a later analysis. Presence/absence analyses treated sequencing depth as roughly uniform across donors.

This CDR3 has 14 residues. Looked up from germline, CDR1 is GTSNPN and CDR2 is SVGIG (reference sequence). The source of this sequence is a female donor in good health and CMV-seronegative. The rearrangement links TRBV30 to TRBJ2-5; the D is unclear. The DNA end favors TRBJ2-7, so the J call may be wrong. Sequencing was carried out using PBMCs. CDR3: CAWSERGHSYEQYF. The CDR3 DNA sequence: TGTGCCTGGAGTGAGAGAGGCCACTCTTACGAGCAGTACTTC.